This TCR beta chain emerged from a study of cytomegalovirus exposure and HLA in healthy donors. General study findings and limits: Available immune exposure information covered CMV serostatus only. Later work found that TCR association rates differed between HLA loci; DRB1 had the most and HLA-C the fewest.

This clone was detected only once. Antigen specificity is unknown. Germline V gives CDR1 LNHDA, CDR2 SQIVND (reference sequence). V lost 7 bases to trimming and J lost 0 bases, with 13 bases between them. This CDR3 is built from 15 residues. The PCR made use of 60 Vbeta and 13 Jbeta primers. Sequencing was performed with immunoSEQ multiplex PCR; in TCRdb, only in-frame clones are kept and a portion is missing. The data hold 140,000 or so clones, with roughly 80% observed a single time. The J gene is TRBJ1-5, the V gene TRBV19; D not resolved. This sequence originates from a woman in her forties in good health and CMV-seropositive. Specimen: PBMCs. This chain's CDR3 is CASTLTGNSNQPQHF. CDR3 sequence (DNA): TGTGCCAGTACCCTCACGGGTAATAGCAATCAGCCCCAGCATTTT.